These 28 T cell receptor beta chains were all obtained from the same sample, sequenced in a study of blood T cell repertoires in COVID-19 (dated by TCRdb to 2018 to 2021). The library was built by means of the immunoSEQ multiplex PCR assay. TCRdb limited this immuneACCESS table to in-frame rearrangements with V and J called. A share of clones is missing; checked studies link under half to unresolved V genes, and the rest is unexplained. The sample has under 200,000 clones on record, around 82% of them singletons. The top ten clones comprise roughly 5% of the sample. The specimen was PBMCs or T cells enriched from blood (not recorded which). The receptors were sampled from a woman aged 60-75 years with acute COVID-19.

This clone appeared once. V usage is TRBV7-6 and J usage is TRBJ1-3; tentatively, D is TRBD1 (5 bases). Germline loops: CDR1 SGHVS, CDR2 FNYEAQ. Trimming shortened V by 1 base and J by 0 bases, and 22 bases separated the two germline ends. The CDR3 runs 20 residues. DNA for the CDR3: TGTGCCAGCAGCTTAGTGGGCAGGGAGACACCCGGGGGCTCTGGAAACACCATATATTTT. As protein: CASSLVGRETPGGSGNTIYF.

The chain recombines TRBV4-2 with TRBJ2-1; D is perhaps TRBD2 (6 bases). Germline V gene lookup returns CDR1 LGHNA and CDR2 YNFKEQ. The CDR3 contains 17 residues. V lost 0 bases, J lost 2 bases, and 14 bases lay in between. In DNA, the CDR3 is TGTGCCAGCAGCCAAGACGTAGGCGGGGCCGCCTACAATGAGCAGTTCTTC. It is translated as CASSQDVGGAAYNEQFF.

A remark on this clone: Mismatch with germline at one junction end may stem from a read error. This chain connects TRBV12-3 or TRBV12-4 to TRBJ2-4; D is ambiguous. The CDR3 runs 10 residues. This chain's CDR3 is CASSFEAVVF. DNA of the CDR3: TGTGCCAGCAGTTTCGAAGCCGTAGTGTTC.

The J gene is TRBJ1-5, the V gene TRBV6-5; 7 nucleotides line up with TRBD1. V trimming: 5 bases; J trimming: 10 bases; junction bases outside the gene matches: 11. The CDR3 is 14 amino acids. The V gene's germline CDR1 is MNHEY and CDR2 SVGAGI. In DNA form, the CDR3 reads TGTGCCAGCAGTAGACAGGGTCCTAACGGCCCCCAGCATTTT. This encodes CASSRQGPNGPQHF.

This clone came up a few times. The CDR3 region is CASNANSNQPQHF. The CDR3 DNA follows: TGTGCCAGCAACGCGAATAGCAATCAGCCCCAGCATTTT. The V gene is TRBV12-3 or TRBV12-4, the J gene TRBJ1-5; D unresolved. V dropped 7 bases and J dropped 0 bases, with 7 bases sitting between them. The CDR3 has 13 residues.

This clone has only one observation. V usage is TRBV10-3 and J usage is TRBJ1-4; TRBD1 matches 10 bases. V was pared by 10 bases and J by 2 bases, with 13 bases of the junction left unmatched. This CDR3 is 17 amino acids long. Germline V gene data show CDR1 as ENHRY and CDR2 as SYGVKD. Here the CDR3 reads CASSQGETGGTNEKLFF. CDR3 DNA sequence: TGTGCCAGTAGCCAGGGAGAGACAGGGGGCACTAATGAAAAACTGTTTTTT.

V is TRBV6-5 and J is TRBJ2-7; TRBD2 agrees at 8 bases. V dropped 6 bases and J dropped 6; count of bases not matched to a gene: 10. The CDR3 length is 14 residues. Germline V lookup: CDR1 MNHEY, CDR2 SVGAGI. The DNA for the CDR3 is TGTGCCAGCAGCCGGACTAGCACCGCCGGCGAGCAGTACTTC. Translated: CASSRTSTAGEQYF.

The genes are TRBV4-3 and TRBJ2-2; 10 bases match TRBD2. CDR1 and CDR2 from the germline V gene are LGHNA and YSLEER. There are 17 residues in the CDR3. J was trimmed by 3 bases and V by 0 bases; bases with no gene match: 4. The CDR3: CASSQDVAGGYTGELFF. The CDR3, as DNA: TGCGCCAGCAGCCAAGATGTAGCGGGAGGATACACCGGGGAGCTGTTTTTT.

The V gene is TRBV6-6, the J gene TRBJ2-5, with TRBD2 matching over 7 bases. The junction had 8 bases not matched to a gene; V was cut back by 6 bases and J by 4 bases. This CDR3 contains 14 residues. The germline V gene has CDR1 MNHNY and CDR2 SVGAGI (reference sequence). CDR3 bases: TGTGCCAGCAGACGCGGGGGTTTGGGAGAGACCCAGTACTTC. Encoded protein: CASRRGGLGETQYF.

This chain joins TRBV3-1 (or the pseudogene TRBV3-2) and TRBJ1-1; 9 nucleotides match TRBD1. The germline V gene has CDR1 LGHDT and CDR2 YNNKEL (reference sequence). This CDR3 has 15 amino acids. Unmatched junction bases numbered 7, after V lost 4 bases and J lost 4 bases. The CDR3 sequence: CASSPYQTGGTEAFF. The DNA for the CDR3 is TGTGCCAGCAGCCCTTACCAGACAGGGGGCACTGAAGCTTTCTTT.

This clone was seen only a few times. The genes are TRBV9 and TRBJ1-2; 10 nucleotides line up with TRBD1. V lost 5 bases, J lost 4 bases, and 5 bases stayed unmatched. Per the germline V gene, CDR1 is SGDLS and CDR2 is YYNGEE. The CDR3 has 14 amino acids. The CDR3 loop reads CASSETGGVYGYTF. The DNA for the CDR3 is TGTGCCAGCAGTGAGACAGGGGGCGTCTATGGCTACACCTTC.

The rearrangement joins TRBV5-1 to TRBJ2-1; no firm D call. The V end was cut by 2 bases, the J end by 8 bases, with 17 bases between. The germline V gene encodes CDR1 SGHRS and CDR2 YFSETQ. The CDR3 extends over 15 amino acids. The CDR3 is CASSFWSTRRYEQFF. CDR3 nucleotide sequence: TGCGCCAGCAGCTTTTGGAGTACGCGGCGTTATGAGCAGTTCTTC.

The chain uses TRBV28 and TRBJ2-1; D unresolved. V lost 5 bases and J lost 9, with 8 bases in between. CDR1 MDHEN and CDR2 SYDVKM come from the germline V gene. The CDR3 extends over 11 amino acids. The CDR3: CASSAPREQFF. DNA for the CDR3: TGTGCCAGCAGTGCCCCGCGTGAGCAGTTCTTC.

This chain links TRBV7-4 with TRBJ2-5; perhaps TRBD1 as D (6 bases). The CDR3 runs to 14 residues. V dropped 5 bases and J dropped 5 bases, with 15 bases sitting between them. Germline V lookup: CDR1 SGHVT, CDR2 SQSDAQ. The DNA of the CDR3 is TGTGCCAGCAGCCCTTTCAGGGGTGTGGAGACCCAGTACTTC. This translates into CASSPFRGVETQYF.

The genes are TRBV28 and TRBJ2-2; 7 nucleotides agree with TRBD1. Germline CDR1 MDHEN, CDR2 SYDVKM. V lost 3 bases and J lost 6; bases outside the gene matches: 13. The CDR3 is 17 amino acids. The CDR3 nucleotides read TGTGCCAGCAGTTTTCCGGACAGGACGGGGTCGTCCGGGGAGCTGTTTTTT. Protein product: CASSFPDRTGSSGELFF.

V gene TRBV30 combines with J gene TRBJ2-1; tentative D call: TRBD2 (5 bases). V lost 0 bases to trimming and J lost 4 bases, with 13 bases between them. The germline gives CDR1 GTSNPN, CDR2 SVGIG (reference sequence). CDR3 length: 15 residues. The CDR3 sequence: CAWSVDYAYYNEQFF. For the CDR3, the DNA is TGTGCCTGGAGTGTTGACTACGCGTATTACAATGAGCAGTTCTTC.

The rearrangement uses TRBV28 and TRBJ1-2; TRBD1 matches 9 bases. In germline, CDR1 is MDHEN, CDR2 SYDVKM. CDR3 size: 14 residues. Unmatched junction bases numbered 9, after V lost 5 bases and J lost 8 bases. The CDR3 is CASSIPGTGMGYTF. Written as DNA, the CDR3 is TGTGCCAGCAGTATACCCGGGACAGGGATGGGCTACACCTTC.

This clone has a single count. This chain uses TRBV4-1 with TRBJ2-1, with TRBD2 matching 13 bases. The V and J ends lost 3 bases and 4 bases, in that order; junction bases with no gene match: 0. CDR1 is MGHRA and CDR2 is YSYEKL in the germline V gene. This CDR3 is built from 15 residues. CDR3 sequence (DNA): TGCGCCAGCAGCCAGGGACTAGCGGGGTACAATGAGCAGTTCTTC. This gives the protein CASSQGLAGYNEQFF.

The table lists this clone with a count of one. This chain uses TRBV7-9 with TRBJ1-2, with D maybe TRBD1 (5 bases). Per the germline V gene, CDR1 is SEHNR and CDR2 is FQNEAQ (reference sequence). Between the trimmed V and J ends, which lost 2 bases and 0 bases, there was a span of 10 bases. The CDR3 has 15 amino acids. The CDR3 here is CASSLWGSPNYGYTF. The CDR3 coding sequence is TGTGCCAGCAGCTTATGGGGCAGTCCTAACTATGGCTACACCTTC. Full variable domain (remainder filled in from reference TRBV7-9 and TRBJ1-2): DTGVSQNPRHKITKRGQNVTFRCDPISEHNRLYWYRQTLGQGPEFLTYFQNEAQLEKSRLLSDRFSAERPKGSFSTLEIQRTEQGDSAMYLCASSLWGSPNYGYTFGSGTRLTVV.

Regarding this clone: The junction departs from the called germline gene at one end, perhaps through a read error. The chain is built from TRBV10-1 and TRBJ1-1; weak D call: TRBD1 (5 bases). Germline CDR1 WNHNN, CDR2 SYGVQD (reference sequence). CDR3 size: 13 residues. CDR3 DNA: TGCGCCAGCTCCGGGGGGATGAAGACTGAAGCTTTCTTT. Its translation: CASSGGMKTEAFF.

The chain carries TRBV10-2 and TRBJ1-3; 8 bases align to TRBD1. The length of the CDR3 is 17 residues. The germline V gene encodes CDR1 WSHSY and CDR2 SAAADI. The J segment lost 0 bases and the V segment lost 3 bases, leaving 7 bases of the junction unmatched. DNA of the CDR3: TGCGCCAGCAGTGAACAATCCGGGACAGGCTCTGGAAACACCATATATTTT. Translation gives CASSEQSGTGSGNTIYF.

The sample holds one count of this clone. The chain is built from TRBV3-1 (or the pseudogene TRBV3-2) and TRBJ1-3, with D possibly being TRBD1 (6 bases). There are 13 residues in the CDR3. The V gene's germline CDR1 is LGHDT and CDR2 YNNKEL (reference sequence). The V end lost 10 bases, the J end lost 2 bases, and 12 bases lay between the germline ends. In DNA form, the CDR3 reads TGTGCCACCGGGGGGGCGGCTGGAAACACCATATATTTT. It translates to CATGGAAGNTIYF.

This chain joins TRBV24-1 and TRBJ2-1; a possible D gene is TRBD2 (5 bases). Deletions cut 6 bases from V and 0 bases from J, with 11 bases between. The CDR3 loop spans 15 amino acids. CDR1 and CDR2 from the germline V gene are KGHDR and SFDVKD. CDR3 sequence reads: CATSSAGISYNEQFF. The CDR3 DNA reads as TGTGCCACCAGTTCCGCCGGGATCTCCTACAATGAGCAGTTCTTC.

This clone has just one count. The chain carries TRBV5-1 and TRBJ2-7, with 8 positions matching TRBD2. This CDR3 region has 17 residues. V shed 0 bases, J shed 0 bases, and the junction held 8 bases outside the gene matches. Germline V lookup: CDR1 SGHRS, CDR2 YFSETQ. Written as DNA, the CDR3 is TGCGCCAGCAGCTTGGACCTAATAGCGGGAAACTCCTACGAGCAGTACTTC. Its translation: CASSLDLIAGNSYEQYF.

The chain links TRBV11-2 to TRBJ2-3; 10 nucleotides line up with TRBD2. Germline V lookup: CDR1 SGHAT, CDR2 FQNNGV. The CDR3 has 18 amino acids. The V gene end was trimmed by 2 bases and the J gene end by 0 bases; junction bases not matched to a gene: 8. The CDR3 DNA sequence: TGTGCCAGCAGCTTAATAGTAGCGGGGGGACCTAGCACAGATACGCAGTATTTT. Amino acids: CASSLIVAGGPSTDTQYF.

The sample holds a few counts of this clone. The chain is built from TRBV10-3 and TRBJ1-1; D is possibly TRBD1 (6 bases). V lost 9 bases to trimming and J lost 2 bases, with 19 bases between them. Germline V gene lookup returns CDR1 ENHRY and CDR2 SYGVKD. The CDR3 is 15 residues long. Here the CDR3 reads CAIAGTDSTNTEAFF. The CDR3 bases are TGTGCCATTGCCGGGACGGACAGTACTAACACTGAAGCTTTCTTT.

This chain links TRBV6-5 with TRBJ2-7, with D possibly being TRBD2 (6 bases). Germline CDR1 MNHEY, CDR2 SVGAGI. This CDR3 spans 12 amino acids. V lost 6 bases and J 3 bases, leaving 9 bases between the germline ends. Here the CDR3 DNA reads TGTGCCAGCAGATGGAGGGGCTACGAGCAGTACGTC. Encoded protein: CASRWRGYEQYV.

The CDR3 spells CASSTGLSAKNIQYF. The CDR3 DNA follows: TGTGCCAGCAGCACGGGACTATCAGCCAAAAACATTCAGTACTTC. V gene TRBV3-1 (or the pseudogene TRBV3-2) combines with J gene TRBJ2-4; 7 positions agree with TRBD2. V was clipped by 5 bases and J by 0 bases; unmatched bases: 4. Germline V gene data show CDR1 as LGHDT and CDR2 as YNNKEL (reference sequence). This CDR3 contains 15 residues.